The clone carrying this T cell receptor (beta chain) has a handful of counts. The antigen is unknown. The record originates from a study of T-cell memory formation after mild COVID-19. Whole-study context: TCR clusters were mostly donor specific. Findings of the study overall: Clones which contracted sat mainly in CM and EM if CD4+, and in EMRA if CD8+. The finding that pre-infection memory included some responding clones suggested that cross-reactive memory joined.

Constant-segment primers and 5'RACE yielded cDNA libraries for TCR alpha and TCR beta, each carrying sample barcodes and UMIs. Each CDR3 protein is one row after TCRdb ran MiXCR on the 5' RACE reads. The table lists roughly 580,000 distinct CDR3 sequences, roughly 18% of them singletons. CDR3 length: 16 amino acids. V was trimmed by 5 bases and J by 0 bases, leaving 16 bases between them. The rearrangement uses TRBV12-3 or TRBV12-4 and TRBJ1-1; D is uncertain. The sequence was collected from an adult woman who had mild COVID-19 (a few samples of this study predate the infection). Cell type and time point are not known. Sequencing was carried out using PBMCs or a T cell subset sorted from them (not recorded which). CDR3 DNA sequence: TGTGCCAGCAGTCCACGGACGCCAGGTATGAACACTGAAGCTTTCTTT. This encodes CASSPRTPGMNTEAFF.